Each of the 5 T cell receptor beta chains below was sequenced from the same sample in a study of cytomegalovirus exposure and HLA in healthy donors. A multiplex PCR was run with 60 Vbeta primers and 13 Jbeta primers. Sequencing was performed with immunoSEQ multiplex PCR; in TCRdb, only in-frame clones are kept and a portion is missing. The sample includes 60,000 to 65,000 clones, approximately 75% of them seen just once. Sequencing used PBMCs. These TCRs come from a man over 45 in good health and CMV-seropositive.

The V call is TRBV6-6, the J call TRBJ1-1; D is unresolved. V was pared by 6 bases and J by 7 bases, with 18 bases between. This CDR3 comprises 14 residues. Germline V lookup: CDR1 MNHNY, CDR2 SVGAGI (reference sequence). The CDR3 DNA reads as TGTGCCAGCAGCACGACCCTGGGCCCAATTGAAGCTTTCTTT. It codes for CASSTTLGPIEAFF.

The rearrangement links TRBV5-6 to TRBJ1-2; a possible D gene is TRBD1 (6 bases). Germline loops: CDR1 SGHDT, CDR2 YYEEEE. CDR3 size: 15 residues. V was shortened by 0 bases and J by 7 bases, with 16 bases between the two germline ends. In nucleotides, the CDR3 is TGTGCCAGCAGCTTGGGACAGGCTTGGAATATTGGCTACACCTTC. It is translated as CASSLGQAWNIGYTF. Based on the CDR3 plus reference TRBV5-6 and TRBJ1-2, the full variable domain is DAGVTQSPTHLIKTRGQQVTLRCSPKSGHDTVSWYQQALGQGPQFIFQYYEEEERQRGNFPDRFSGHQFPNYSSELNVNALLLGDSALYLCASSLGQAWNIGYTFGSGTRLTVV.

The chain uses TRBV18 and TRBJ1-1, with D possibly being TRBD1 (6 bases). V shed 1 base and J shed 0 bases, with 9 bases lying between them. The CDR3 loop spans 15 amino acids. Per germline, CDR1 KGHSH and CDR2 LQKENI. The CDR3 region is CASSPLGAVNTEAFF. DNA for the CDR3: TGTGCCAGCTCACCACTGGGGGCTGTGAACACTGAAGCTTTCTTT.

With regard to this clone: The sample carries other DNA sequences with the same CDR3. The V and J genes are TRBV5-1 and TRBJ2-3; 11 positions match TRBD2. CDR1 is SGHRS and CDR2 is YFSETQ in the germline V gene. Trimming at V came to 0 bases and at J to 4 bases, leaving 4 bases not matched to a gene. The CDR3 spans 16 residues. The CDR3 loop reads CASSLVGTSGSDTQYF. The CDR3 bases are TGCGCCAGCAGCTTGGTTGGGACTAGCGGATCAGATACGCAGTATTTT.

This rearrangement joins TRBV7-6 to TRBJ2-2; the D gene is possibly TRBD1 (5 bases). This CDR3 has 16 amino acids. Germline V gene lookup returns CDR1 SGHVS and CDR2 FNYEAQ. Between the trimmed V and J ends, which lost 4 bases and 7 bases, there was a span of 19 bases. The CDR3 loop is CASSYEVRGRIGELFF. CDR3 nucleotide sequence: TGTGCCAGCAGCTACGAGGTTAGGGGCCGCATCGGGGAGCTGTTTTTT.